These 3 T cell receptor beta chains originate from one sample sequenced in a study of cytomegalovirus exposure and HLA in healthy donors. A multiplex PCR was run with 60 Vbeta primers and 13 Jbeta primers. Libraries were prepared by immunoSEQ multiplex PCR; TCRdb keeps only in-frame clonotypes and omits some of them. The data hold approximately 130,000 clones, with under 85% observed a single time. Sequenced input: PBMCs. The source of these receptors is a man younger than 45 in good health and CMV-seronegative.

This clone showed up just once. This chain joins TRBV19 and TRBJ1-2; possible D gene TRBD1, 5 bases. The CDR3 consists of 14 residues. Between the trimmed V and J ends, which lost 5 bases and 2 bases, there was a span of 12 bases. Germline-derived CDR1 and CDR2 are LNHDA and SQIVND (reference sequence). The CDR3 loop reads CASSLERGNYGYTF. The CDR3 nucleotides read TGTGCCAGTAGTTTGGAAAGGGGCAACTATGGCTACACCTTC.

This rearrangement joins TRBV18 to TRBJ1-5; 9 nucleotides match TRBD1. Unmatched junction bases numbered 2, after V lost 3 bases and J lost 5 bases. Germline assignment: CDR1 KGHSH and CDR2 LQKENI. This CDR3 is built from 14 residues. This CDR3 is CASSPGQGHQPQHF. CDR3 coding DNA: TGTGCCAGCTCACCGGGACAGGGACATCAGCCCCAGCATTTT.

This rearrangement joins TRBV19 to TRBJ2-2; 9 positions match TRBD2. The V gene end was trimmed by 10 bases and the J gene end by 1 base; junction bases not matched to a gene: 4. This CDR3 has 14 residues. Germline-derived CDR1 and CDR2 are LNHDA and SQIVND (reference sequence). The chain's CDR3 is CATGAGGNTGELFF. In DNA form, the CDR3 reads TGTGCCACCGGAGCGGGGGGGAACACCGGGGAGCTGTTTTTT.